This T cell receptor beta chain was identified in a study of shared clonotypes between healthy human individuals. The authors ran the assay at deep level. Each replicate PCR on the sorted subsets used about 220 ng DNA (approximately 27,000 T cell genomes). Profiled with immunoSEQ multiplex PCR; TCRdb holds only in-frame clones, not every one. Of roughly 2.5 million clones detected, just over 90% appear once; the ten largest clones hold over 0.12%. Turning to this clone: Other DNA sequences in the sample encode the same CDR3.

Germline V gives CDR1 DFQATT, CDR2 SNEGSKA (reference sequence). V shed 3 bases and J shed 5 bases, with 7 bases lying between them. This CDR3 spans 11 amino acids. This TCR was recovered from a man aged 18 to 30 in good health. This chain connects TRBV20-1 to TRBJ1-2; D is unclear. The material sequenced was naive CD4+ T cells sorted from blood. Noted subset: CD45RA+ positively selected. The CDR3 protein is CSARDGYGYTF. The CDR3 nucleotides read TGCAGTGCTAGGGACGGGTATGGCTACACCTTC.